This passage covers 21 T cell receptor beta chains from one sample sequenced in a study of blood T cell repertoires in COVID-19. Sequencing used immunoSEQ multiplex PCR; TCRdb keeps in-frame clones, though not all of them. The table records fewer than 150,000 clones, roughly 80% of them present only once. The source material was peripheral blood. These receptors were taken from a man aged 45 to 65 with acute or convalescent COVID-19.

DNA of the CDR3: TGTGCCAGCAGTTTACGGGGAGGTAACACCATATATTTT. It translates to CASSLRGGNTIYF. This chain connects TRBV27 to TRBJ1-3; no clear D gene. Germline V gene lookup returns CDR1 MNHEY and CDR2 SMNVEV (reference sequence). V lost 2 bases and J 7 bases, leaving 9 bases between the germline ends. The CDR3 runs to 13 residues.

The chain joins TRBV13 to TRBJ1-4; 9 bases agree with TRBD1. Looked up from germline, CDR1 is PRHDT and CDR2 is FYEKMQ (reference sequence). J was trimmed by 6 bases and V by 5 bases; bases with no gene match: 4. The CDR3 is made up of 14 amino acids. The CDR3 protein is CASSHRGQDEKLFF. CDR3 DNA: TGTGCCAGCAGCCACAGGGGGCAAGATGAAAAACTGTTTTTT.

The CDR3 loop reads CASSPPGWGSPLHF. CDR3 nucleotides: TGTGCCAGCAGCCCTCCAGGGTGGGGTTCACCCCTCCACTTT. The chain joins TRBV28 to TRBJ1-6; a weak D match, TRBD1 (5 bases). V lost 6 bases and J lost 9, with 15 bases in between. The CDR3 totals 14 residues. The germline gives CDR1 MDHEN, CDR2 SYDVKM.

The rearrangement uses TRBV30 and TRBJ1-2; tentative D call: TRBD1 (5 bases). The germline gives CDR1 GTSNPN, CDR2 SVGIG (reference sequence). Trimming took off 4 bases at V and 6 bases at J, with 15 bases between the two ends. The CDR3 is 13 residues long. In nucleotides, the CDR3 is TGTGCCTGGATTCCGAGACAGAGAGATGGCTACACCTTC. Amino acids: CAWIPRQRDGYTF.

The chain is built from TRBV10-1 and TRBJ2-5; 10 nucleotides agree with TRBD1. Trimming removed 8 bases from V and 2 bases from J; junction bases left unmatched: 5. CDR1 and CDR2 (germline): WNHNN, SYGVQD (reference sequence). This CDR3 is 14 amino acids long. The CDR3 is CASQRGQGQETQYF. DNA of the CDR3: TGCGCCAGCCAACGGGGACAGGGGCAAGAGACCCAGTACTTC.

This chain links TRBV3-1 (or the pseudogene TRBV3-2) with TRBJ2-3, with D maybe TRBD2 (6 bases). CDR3 length equals 14 residues. The germline CDR1 and CDR2 sequences are LGHDT and YNNKEL (reference sequence). V lost 3 bases, J lost 3 bases, and 10 bases lay in between. The DNA for the CDR3 is TGTGCCAGCAGCCACAATAGCGGTACAGATACGCAGTATTTT. Its protein is CASSHNSGTDTQYF.

The chain links TRBV4-1 to TRBJ2-1; 7 bases line up with TRBD1. V dropped 4 bases and J dropped 4; count of bases not matched to a gene: 7. This CDR3 comprises 15 residues. From germline, CDR1 is MGHRA and CDR2 YSYEKL. This chain's CDR3 is CASSLRDSLYNEQFF. The CDR3 DNA is TGCGCCAGCAGCCTCCGGGACAGCCTATACAATGAGCAGTTCTTC.

The gene calls are TRBV18 and TRBJ2-1, with 11 nucleotides matching TRBD2. The CDR3 has 16 amino acids. CDR1 KGHSH and CDR2 LQKENI come from the germline V gene. Trimming cost V 2 bases and J 7 bases; bases outside gene matches: 7. The CDR3 here is CASSPSNSGRGNEQFF. CDR3 nucleotides: TGTGCCAGCTCACCATCAAATAGCGGGAGGGGGAATGAGCAGTTCTTC. Full variable domain (missing parts from reference TRBV18 and TRBJ2-1): NAGVMQNPRHLVRRRGQEARLRCSPMKGHSHVYWYRQLPEEGLKFMVYLQKENIIDESGMPKERFSAEFPKEGPSILRIQQVVRGDSAAYFCASSPSNSGRGNEQFFGPGTRLTVL.

This chain joins TRBV19 and TRBJ1-5; D possibly corresponds to TRBD1 (5 bases). The CDR3 is 16 residues long. Between the trimmed V and J ends, which lost 5 bases and 0 bases, there was a span of 14 bases. The germline V gene has CDR1 LNHDA and CDR2 SQIVND (reference sequence). For the CDR3, the DNA is TGTGCCAGTAGTTCTGCGACAGTTTATAGCAATCAGCCCCAGCATTTT. The encoded protein is CASSSATVYSNQPQHF.

V and J are TRBV29-1 and TRBJ1-2; TRBD1 matches 7 bases. Germline CDR1 is SQVTM and CDR2 is ANQGSEA. The CDR3 length is 11 residues. Trimming at V came to 7 bases and at J to 6 bases, leaving 5 bases not matched to a gene. Here the CDR3 reads CSDSTGNGYTF. The DNA for the CDR3 is TGCAGCGACTCGACAGGGAATGGCTACACCTTC.

V and J are TRBV10-3 and TRBJ2-3; D might be TRBD1 (7 bases). The CDR3 contains 16 residues. The germline V gene encodes CDR1 ENHRY and CDR2 SYGVKD. Trimming stripped 1 base from V and 2 bases from J, with 13 bases between. The CDR3 sequence is CAISEYQGGATDTQYF. For the CDR3, the DNA is TGTGCCATCAGTGAGTACCAGGGGGGAGCCACAGATACGCAGTATTTT.

V usage is TRBV7-3 and J usage is TRBJ2-5, with TRBD2 as a possible D gene (6 bases). Germline V gene data show CDR1 as SGHTA and CDR2 as FQGTGA. The CDR3 has 13 residues. V gave up 2 bases and J gave up 5 bases, with 9 bases separating them. The CDR3 spells CASSLGTQETQYF. The CDR3 DNA is TGTGCCAGCAGCTTAGGGACTCAGGAGACCCAGTACTTC.

The rearrangement uses TRBV11-2 and TRBJ2-7, with 7 bases fitting TRBD2. V was pared by 7 bases and J by 3 bases, with 9 bases of the junction left unmatched. The CDR3 loop spans 14 amino acids. Germline CDR1 and CDR2: SGHAT and FQNNGV. CDR3 in DNA: TGTGCCAGCACCTTTTCCGGGACTAACTACGAGCAGTACTTC. This gives the protein CASTFSGTNYEQYF.

The gene calls are TRBV6-5 and TRBJ2-5, with D possibly TRBD1 on 6 matching bases. The CDR3 has 13 residues. CDR1 and CDR2 from the germline V gene are MNHEY and SVGAGI. V was shortened by 6 bases and J by 5 bases, with 13 bases between the two germline ends. The CDR3 region has the DNA TGTGCCAGCAGGGACAGCTTGGGGGAGACCCAGTACTTC. This codes for CASRDSLGETQYF.

The CDR3 here is CASSPGLAEIDEQYF. CDR3 bases: TGTGCCAGCAGTCCGGGACTAGCGGAAATCGACGAGCAGTACTTC. The V call is TRBV6-2 or TRBV6-3, the J call TRBJ2-7; 11 bases map to TRBD2. After removal of 5 bases from V and 5 bases from J, the junction contained 8 bases not matched to a gene. Germline V gene lookup returns CDR1 MNHEY and CDR2 SVGEGT. This CDR3 has 15 amino acids.

This chain connects TRBV30 to TRBJ2-1; TRBD2 agrees at 11 bases. The CDR3 consists of 15 residues. Germline V CDR1 and CDR2: GTSNPN, SVGIG (reference sequence). Germline trimming cut 0 bases from V and 9 bases from J; bases unmatched to any gene: 7. CDR3: CAWSVIAGGQGEQFF. CDR3 DNA sequence: TGTGCCTGGAGTGTAATAGCGGGGGGGCAGGGTGAGCAGTTCTTC.

This clone was picked up a small number of times. The rearrangement joins TRBV29-1 to TRBJ1-2; D is uncertain. CDR1 SQVTM and CDR2 ANQGSEA come from the germline V gene. V dropped 0 bases and J dropped 6 bases, with 8 bases sitting between them. CDR3 length: 12 amino acids. CDR3 DNA sequence: TGCAGCGTTGAAGAAGTGGCGGATGGCTACACCTTC. It translates to CSVEEVADGYTF.

The V gene is TRBV11-2, the J gene TRBJ2-1; 9 bases line up with TRBD1. CDR1 SGHAT and CDR2 FQNNGV come from the germline V gene. The CDR3 has 16 amino acids. V shed 5 bases, J shed 8 bases, and the junction held 13 bases outside the gene matches. The CDR3 is CASSDPRDRVFDEQFF. In DNA, the CDR3 is TGTGCCAGCAGCGACCCACGGGACAGGGTTTTTGATGAGCAGTTCTTC.

This clone has a single count. The chain is built from TRBV5-1 and TRBJ2-7; 10 bases agree with TRBD1. The CDR3 sequence is 15 residues long. Germline CDR1 is SGHRS and CDR2 is YFSETQ. The J segment lost 7 bases and the V segment lost 4 bases, leaving 11 bases of the junction unmatched. In DNA form, the CDR3 reads TGCGCCAGCAGCCCCCAGACAGGGGGCGCCCAAGAGCAGTACTTC. Protein product: CASSPQTGGAQEQYF.

The rearrangement links TRBV3-1 (or the pseudogene TRBV3-2) to TRBJ2-3; D might be TRBD2 (5 bases). Per the germline V gene, CDR1 is LGHDT and CDR2 is YNNKEL (reference sequence). The ends were cut back, 7 bases at V and 1 base at J, with 15 bases in the middle. The CDR3 covers 15 residues. The CDR3 bases are TGTGCCAGCACCCGAGCTAGCTTGGGCACAGATACGCAGTATTTT. Translating gives CASTRASLGTDTQYF.

This chain connects TRBV19 to TRBJ1-1; 7 bases line up with TRBD1. There are 14 residues in the CDR3. J was trimmed by 1 base and V by 8 bases; bases with no gene match: 7. In germline, CDR1 is LNHDA, CDR2 SQIVND (reference sequence). The CDR3 sequence: CASDRTGGNTEAFF. The CDR3 bases are TGTGCCAGTGACCGGACAGGCGGGAACACTGAAGCTTTCTTT. The complete variable domain, with remaining parts taken from reference TRBV19 and TRBJ1-1, reads DGGITQSPKYLFRKEGQNVTLSCEQNLNHDAMYWYRQDPGQGLRLIYYSQIVNDFQKGDIAEGYSVSREKKESFPLTVTSAQKNPTAFYLCASDRTGGNTEAFFGQGTRLTVV.